One and the same sample provided the 4 T cell receptor beta chains below, sequenced in a study of blood T cell repertoires in COVID-19 (dated by TCRdb to about 2020). Receptor amplification or capture employed the immunoSEQ multiplex PCR assay. The clones in this table, taken by TCRdb from immuneACCESS, are in-frame only. Not every clone is retained; where verified, under half of the shortfall comes from an unresolved V gene, and the cause of the rest is unknown. This sample lists about 200,000 clones; around nine tenths were detected once. 1.5% to 2% of the sample lies in the top ten. Source material: peripheral blood. These receptors all come from a man between 18 and 29 years old with active or convalescent COVID-19.

Only one count was recorded for this clone. This chain links TRBV9 with TRBJ1-3, with D tentatively TRBD1 (5 bases). V gave up 6 bases and J gave up 0 bases, with 13 bases separating them. CDR3 length: 15 residues. Germline CDR1 is SGDLS and CDR2 is YYNGEE. The CDR3: CASTTGVSSGNTIYF. Written as DNA, the CDR3 is TGTGCCAGCACCACGGGGGTGAGCTCTGGAAACACCATATATTTT. Variable domain in full (rest from reference TRBV9 and TRBJ1-3): DSGVTQTPKHLITATGQRVTLRCSPRSGDLSVYWYQQSLDQGLQFLIQYYNGEERAKGNILERFSAQQFPDLHSELNLSSLELGDSALYFCASTTGVSSGNTIYFGEGSWLTVV.

The chain uses TRBV4-1 and TRBJ2-1; 8 bases match TRBD2. The CDR3 runs to 17 residues. Germline V CDR1 and CDR2: MGHRA, YSYEKL. The V gene end was trimmed by 1 base and the J gene end by 7 bases; junction bases not matched to a gene: 12. The chain's CDR3 is CASSQGLARGGPNEQFF. The DNA for the CDR3 is TGCGCCAGCAGCCAAGGGTTGGCACGGGGGGGCCCTAATGAGCAGTTCTTC.

The chain couples TRBV6-5 to TRBJ1-5; 7 bases agree with TRBD1. Trimming at V came to 10 bases and at J to 4 bases, leaving 10 bases not matched to a gene. This CDR3 region has 14 residues. Germline V gene sequence: CDR1 MNHEY, CDR2 SVGAGI. The CDR3 sequence: CATIPGQPNQPQHF. For the CDR3, the DNA is TGTGCCACCATACCGGGACAGCCAAATCAGCCCCAGCATTTT.

This rearrangement joins TRBV7-6 to TRBJ2-1; 7 bases agree with TRBD2. From germline, CDR1 is SGHVS and CDR2 FNYEAQ. This CDR3 comprises 16 residues. The J segment lost 1 base and the V segment lost 5 bases, leaving 8 bases of the junction unmatched. The CDR3 region is CASSPRAGVSYNEQFF. In nucleotides, the CDR3 is TGTGCCAGCAGCCCCAGGGCGGGAGTGTCCTACAATGAGCAGTTCTTC.